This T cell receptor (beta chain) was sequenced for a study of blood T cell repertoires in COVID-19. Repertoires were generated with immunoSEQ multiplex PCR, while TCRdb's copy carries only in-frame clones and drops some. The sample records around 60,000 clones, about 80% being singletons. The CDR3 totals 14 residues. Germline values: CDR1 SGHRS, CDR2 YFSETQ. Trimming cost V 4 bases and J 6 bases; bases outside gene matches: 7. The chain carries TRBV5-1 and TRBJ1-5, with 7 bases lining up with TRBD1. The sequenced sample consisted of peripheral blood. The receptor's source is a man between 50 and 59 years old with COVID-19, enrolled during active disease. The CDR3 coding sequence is TGCGCCAGCAGCCCCGAGACAGGGCGTCAGCCCCAGCATTTT. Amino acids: CASSPETGRQPQHF.